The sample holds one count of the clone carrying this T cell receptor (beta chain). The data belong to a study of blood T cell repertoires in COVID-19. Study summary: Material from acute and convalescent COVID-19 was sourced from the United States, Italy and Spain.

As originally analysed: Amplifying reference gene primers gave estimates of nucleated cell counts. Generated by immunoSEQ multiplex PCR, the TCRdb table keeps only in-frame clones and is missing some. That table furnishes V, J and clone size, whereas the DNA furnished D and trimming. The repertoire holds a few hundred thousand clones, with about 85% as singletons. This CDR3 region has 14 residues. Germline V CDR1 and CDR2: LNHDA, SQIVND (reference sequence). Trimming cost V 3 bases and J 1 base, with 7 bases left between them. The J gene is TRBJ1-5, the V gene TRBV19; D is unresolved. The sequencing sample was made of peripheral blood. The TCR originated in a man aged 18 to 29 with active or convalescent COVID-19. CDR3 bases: TGTGCCAGTAGTATTCTCAGAAGCAATCAGCCCCAGCATTTT. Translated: CASSILRSNQPQHF.